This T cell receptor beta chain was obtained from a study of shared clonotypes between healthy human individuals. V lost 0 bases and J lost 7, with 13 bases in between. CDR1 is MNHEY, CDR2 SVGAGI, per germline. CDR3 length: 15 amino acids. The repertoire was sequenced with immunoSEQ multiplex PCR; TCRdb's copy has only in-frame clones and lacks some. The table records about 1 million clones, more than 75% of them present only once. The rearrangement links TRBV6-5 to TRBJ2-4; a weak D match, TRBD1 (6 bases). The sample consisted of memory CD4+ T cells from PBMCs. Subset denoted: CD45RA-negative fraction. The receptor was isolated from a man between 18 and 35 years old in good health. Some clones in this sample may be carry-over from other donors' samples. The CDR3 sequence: CASSYSRNGGNIQYF. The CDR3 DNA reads TGTGCCAGCAGTTACTCAAGGAATGGGGGCAACATTCAGTACTTC.